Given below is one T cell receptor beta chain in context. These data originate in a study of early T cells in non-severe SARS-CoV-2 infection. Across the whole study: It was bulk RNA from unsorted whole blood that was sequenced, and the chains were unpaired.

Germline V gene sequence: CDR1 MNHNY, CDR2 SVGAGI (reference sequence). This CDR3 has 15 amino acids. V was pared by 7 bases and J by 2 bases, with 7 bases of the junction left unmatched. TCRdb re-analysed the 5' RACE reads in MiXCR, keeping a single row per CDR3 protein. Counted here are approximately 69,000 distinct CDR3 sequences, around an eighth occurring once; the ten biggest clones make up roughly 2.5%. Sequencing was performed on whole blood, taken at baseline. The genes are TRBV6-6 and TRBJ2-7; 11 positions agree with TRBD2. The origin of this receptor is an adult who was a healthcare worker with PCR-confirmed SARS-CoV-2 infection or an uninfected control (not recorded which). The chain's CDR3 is CASTLSGGATYEQYF. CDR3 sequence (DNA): TGTGCCAGCACCCTTAGCGGGGGGGCTACCTACGAGCAGTACTTC.